A single sample is the source of the 27 T cell receptor beta chains below, sequenced in a study of cytomegalovirus exposure and HLA in healthy donors. Primers: 60 Vbeta forward and 13 Jbeta reverse. The assay was immunoSEQ multiplex PCR, and TCRdb's table has in-frame clones only and misses some. Altogether 150,000 to 200,000 clones are present, around 88% being singletons, with the ten largest covering almost 2%. Sequenced material: PBMCs. The receptors were sampled from a woman under 30 in good health and CMV-seronegative.

J is TRBJ2-7 and V is TRBV7-9, with D tentatively TRBD1 (5 bases). This CDR3 is 13 amino acids long. V shed 1 base and J shed 2 bases, with 6 bases lying between them. Germline assignment: CDR1 SEHNR and CDR2 FQNEAQ (reference sequence). CDR3 amino acids: CASSLVGPYEQYF. CDR3 nucleotides: TGTGCCAGCAGCTTAGTGGGGCCCTACGAGCAGTACTTC.

The chain carries TRBV5-4 and TRBJ2-1, with a possible D match to TRBD2 (6 bases). V lost 5 bases and J 4 bases, leaving 13 bases between the germline ends. The CDR3 has 14 amino acids. Germline V lookup: CDR1 SGHNT, CDR2 YYREEE (reference sequence). The CDR3 DNA reads as TGTGCCAGCAGTACTCGGCGGGAATACAATGAGCAGTTCTTC. It codes for CASSTRREYNEQFF.

This clone was seen once. The chain joins TRBV7-8 to TRBJ2-7, with TRBD1 as a possible D gene (6 bases). This CDR3 contains 15 residues. The germline gives CDR1 SGHVS, CDR2 FQNEAQ. V was shortened by 5 bases and J by 3 bases, with 17 bases between the two germline ends. CDR3 in amino acids: CASSPGSGVSYEQYF. In DNA form, the CDR3 reads TGTGCCAGCAGCCCAGGGTCAGGGGTGAGCTACGAGCAGTACTTC.

This chain links TRBV4-1 with TRBJ2-1; 11 bases are shared with TRBD2. The germline gives CDR1 MGHRA, CDR2 YSYEKL. The CDR3 totals 15 residues. Trimming took 4 bases from V and 5 from J; bases not matched to a gene: 4. CDR3 amino acids: CASSPLAGGNNEQFF. The DNA of the CDR3 is TGCGCCAGCAGCCCTCTAGCGGGGGGCAACAATGAGCAGTTCTTC.

The chain employs TRBV2 and TRBJ1-1, with D perhaps matching TRBD1 (6 bases). The CDR3 is made up of 13 amino acids. Looked up from germline, CDR1 is SNHLY and CDR2 is FYNNEI. The germline V and J ends were trimmed by 6 bases and 4 bases, with 12 bases remaining between them. Here the CDR3 reads CASRTGEVTEAFF. The CDR3 DNA reads as TGTGCCAGCAGGACAGGCGAGGTCACTGAAGCTTTCTTT.

This CDR3 reads CASSPREAGGLYNEQFF. In nucleotides, the CDR3 is TGTGCCAGCAGCCCTAGAGAAGCGGGGGGGCTTTACAATGAGCAGTTCTTC. V gene TRBV7-9 combines with J gene TRBJ2-1, with 10 bases identical to TRBD2. CDR1 is SEHNR, CDR2 FQNEAQ, per germline (reference sequence). The CDR3 has 17 residues. Losses at the gene ends were 5 bases for V and 4 bases for J; bases not matched to a gene: 11.

This clone was observed a single time. The J gene is TRBJ2-1, the V gene TRBV27; D is perhaps TRBD2 (6 bases). Germline assignment: CDR1 MNHEY and CDR2 SMNVEV (reference sequence). The CDR3 has 15 amino acids. The V end lost 6 bases, the J end lost 4 bases, and 16 bases lay between the germline ends. CDR3 coding DNA: TGTGCCAGCAGCCCCGGGGTGGAGGGATACAATGAGCAGTTCTTC. Translated: CASSPGVEGYNEQFF.

V is TRBV7-8 and J is TRBJ2-3, with D possibly TRBD2 on 6 matching bases. The CDR3 length is 15 residues. From germline, CDR1 is SGHVS and CDR2 FQNEAQ. V lost 1 base to trimming and J lost 1 base, with 9 bases between them. The CDR3 loop is CASSLERVGTDTQYF. CDR3 nucleotides: TGTGCCAGCAGCTTAGAGCGGGTAGGCACAGATACGCAGTATTTT.

This clone came up once. The V and J genes are TRBV7-2 and TRBJ2-3; 7 bases agree with TRBD2. CDR1 is SGHTA and CDR2 is FQGNSA in the germline V gene. The CDR3 runs 16 residues. With 3 bases clipped from V and 4 bases from J, the junction kept 10 bases outside the gene matches. The CDR3, as DNA: TGTGCCAGCAGCTTCGGGGTCGGGGGGATCCCAGATACGCAGTATTTT. Translating gives CASSFGVGGIPDTQYF.

The J gene is TRBJ1-2, the V gene TRBV9, with D unclear. Germline CDR1 is SGDLS and CDR2 is YYNGEE. The CDR3 is 13 residues long. V dropped 4 bases and J dropped 5 bases, with 12 bases sitting between them. This CDR3 reads CASSFQAGYGYTF. The CDR3 nucleotides read TGTGCCAGCAGCTTCCAGGCTGGATATGGCTACACCTTC.

V gene TRBV27 combines with J gene TRBJ2-7; 9 bases line up with TRBD2. Germline CDR1 MNHEY, CDR2 SMNVEV (reference sequence). This CDR3 has 16 residues. V shed 6 bases and J 5 bases; nucleotides not matched to a gene: 14. The CDR3 region is CASRGLAGRSRNEQYF. CDR3 bases: TGTGCCAGCAGGGGGCTAGCGGGACGCTCTCGGAACGAGCAGTACTTC.

This sequence joins TRBV5-1 and TRBJ2-2; 7 bases align to TRBD1. The J segment lost 1 base and the V segment lost 6 bases, leaving 6 bases of the junction unmatched. This CDR3 spans 15 amino acids. Germline CDR1 reads SGHRS; CDR2 reads YFSETQ. The CDR3 coding sequence is TGCGCCAGCATTGAGGGACAGAGGAACACCGGGGAGCTGTTTTTT. Translated: CASIEGQRNTGELFF.

The chain recombines TRBV6-5 with TRBJ2-5, with D tentatively TRBD2 (6 bases). The CDR3 contains 13 residues. V was trimmed by 5 bases and J by 5 bases, leaving 12 bases between them. Germline CDR1 and CDR2: MNHEY and SVGAGI. The CDR3 DNA sequence: TGTGCCAGCAGTGGGACTCGGTGGGAGACCCAGTACTTC. Translating gives CASSGTRWETQYF.

The CDR3 coding sequence is TGTGCCAGCAGTGTAGAGAGGACTGAAGCTTTCTTT. This sequence encodes CASSVERTEAFF. The V gene is TRBV6-1, the J gene TRBJ1-1; D gene uncertain. Trimming pared 4 bases from V and 5 bases from J, leaving 8 bases between. The CDR3 consists of 12 residues. CDR1 and CDR2 from the germline V gene are MNHNS and SASEGT.

This sequence joins TRBV4-2 and TRBJ2-7; 7 nucleotides agree with TRBD2. Germline CDR1 is LGHNA and CDR2 is YNFKEQ. CDR3 size: 13 residues. Trimming removed 4 bases from V and 5 bases from J; junction bases left unmatched: 5. This CDR3 is CASSLQAGHEQYF. The CDR3 DNA reads TGTGCCAGCAGCCTCCAAGCGGGGCACGAGCAGTACTTC.

This clone was seen a handful of times. This chain connects TRBV7-9 to TRBJ2-1; 13 bases align to TRBD2. Unmatched junction bases numbered 11, after V lost 5 bases and J lost 4 bases. The CDR3 length is 18 residues. Per germline, CDR1 SEHNR and CDR2 FQNEAQ (reference sequence). CDR3 sequence: CASSQLSGLAGLYNEQFF. As DNA, the CDR3 is TGTGCCAGCAGCCAATTATCGGGACTAGCGGGGTTATACAATGAGCAGTTCTTC.

The genes are TRBV7-9 and TRBJ2-3; 8 bases align to TRBD2. The CDR3 loop spans 17 amino acids. The germline CDR1 and CDR2 sequences are SEHNR and FQNEAQ (reference sequence). With 5 bases clipped from V and 0 bases from J, the junction kept 10 bases outside the gene matches. CDR3 DNA sequence: TGTGCCAGCAGCCTACCCTCGGCTAGCGGGAGCACAGATACGCAGTATTTT. It yields the protein CASSLPSASGSTDTQYF.

The V call is TRBV7-6, the J call TRBJ2-7, with TRBD2 matching 10 bases. From germline, CDR1 is SGHVS and CDR2 FNYEAQ. The CDR3 contains 16 residues. V lost 3 bases to trimming and J lost 2 bases; unmatched junction nucleotides: 7. CDR3 DNA: TGTGCCAGCAGCTTTTCACTAGCGGGACGCGCCTACGAGCAGTACTTC. It codes for CASSFSLAGRAYEQYF.

The V and J genes are TRBV19 and TRBJ2-3; 9 bases agree with TRBD2. J was trimmed by 2 bases and V by 7 bases; bases with no gene match: 7. The CDR3 spans 15 residues. Germline CDR1 is LNHDA and CDR2 is SQIVND (reference sequence). The CDR3 coding sequence is TGTGCCAGTAAACGAGCGGGAGGTATCACAGATACGCAGTATTTT. Its protein product is CASKRAGGITDTQYF.

This clone has only one observation. The genes are TRBV5-1 and TRBJ2-5, with 10 bases that match TRBD2. The trim removed 1 base at V and 5 bases at J, leaving 8 bases unmatched. The CDR3 has 16 amino acids. Germline CDR1 reads SGHRS; CDR2 reads YFSETQ. The CDR3: CASSLSASGSLETQYF. CDR3 nucleotides: TGCGCCAGCAGCTTGTCAGCTAGCGGGAGCTTGGAGACCCAGTACTTC.

In this sample, this clone turned up a few times. The chain employs TRBV5-5 and TRBJ1-2, with D hard to call. V was shortened by 0 bases and J by 6 bases, with 12 bases between the two germline ends. From germline, CDR1 is SGHKS and CDR2 YYEKEE (reference sequence). The CDR3 has 14 residues. The CDR3: CASSLDARGDGYTF. In DNA form, the CDR3 reads TGTGCCAGCAGCTTGGACGCCCGGGGAGATGGCTACACCTTC.

V usage is TRBV18 and J usage is TRBJ2-1; a possible D gene is TRBD2 (5 bases). V gave up 1 base and J gave up 0 bases, with 10 bases separating them. The CDR3 runs 16 residues. Germline V CDR1 and CDR2: KGHSH, LQKENI. DNA of the CDR3: TGTGCCAGCTCACCACTCTTTACTAGCTCCTACAATGAGCAGTTCTTC. Translation: CASSPLFTSSYNEQFF.

The chain has TRBV7-9 and TRBJ2-3, with 9 nucleotides matching TRBD2. The length of the CDR3 is 15 residues. Germline V lookup: CDR1 SEHNR, CDR2 FQNEAQ (reference sequence). The ends lost 3 bases at V and 5 bases at J; junction bases unmatched: 6. CDR3 coding DNA: TGTGCCAGCAGCTTTAGGGCTAGCGGGGAAGATACGCAGTATTTT. Translated, it gives CASSFRASGEDTQYF.

This chain links TRBV29-1 with TRBJ1-5; D is ambiguous. The CDR3 has 12 residues. Trimming removed 4 bases at V and 0 bases at J, with 4 bases between. Germline CDR1 is SQVTM and CDR2 is ANQGSEA. CDR3 in DNA: TGCAGCGTTGGAGGTAGCAATCAGCCCCAGCATTTT. It encodes CSVGGSNQPQHF.

This chain connects TRBV6-6 to TRBJ2-7, with TRBD1 identical over 9 bases. V lost 0 bases, J lost 2 bases, and 2 bases stayed unmatched. The CDR3 length is 15 residues. Germline V CDR1 and CDR2: MNHNY, SVGAGI (reference sequence). CDR3 DNA sequence: TGTGCCAGCAGTTACTCCGGGACAGGGCCCTACGAGCAGTACTTC. This translates into CASSYSGTGPYEQYF.

The chain links TRBV7-7 to TRBJ2-2, with 7 bases aligning to TRBD1. Germline lookup yields CDR1 SSHAT and CDR2 FNYEAQ (reference sequence). The ends lost 4 bases at V and 0 bases at J; junction bases unmatched: 8. This CDR3 has 17 residues. The DNA for the CDR3 is TGTGCCAGCAGCTCACCTAGGGGGCTACCGAACACCGGGGAGCTGTTTTTT. Residues: CASSSPRGLPNTGELFF.

This sequence joins TRBV6-5 and TRBJ2-5; maybe TRBD2 (5 bases). The J call may be wrong; the DNA end is better matched by TRBJ2-7. The CDR3 spans 14 residues. CDR1 is MNHEY, CDR2 SVGAGI, per germline. The CDR3 is CASTPRGPAGEQYF. CDR3 coding DNA: TGTGCCAGCACCCCCCGAGGGCCCGCGGGCGAGCAGTACTTC.